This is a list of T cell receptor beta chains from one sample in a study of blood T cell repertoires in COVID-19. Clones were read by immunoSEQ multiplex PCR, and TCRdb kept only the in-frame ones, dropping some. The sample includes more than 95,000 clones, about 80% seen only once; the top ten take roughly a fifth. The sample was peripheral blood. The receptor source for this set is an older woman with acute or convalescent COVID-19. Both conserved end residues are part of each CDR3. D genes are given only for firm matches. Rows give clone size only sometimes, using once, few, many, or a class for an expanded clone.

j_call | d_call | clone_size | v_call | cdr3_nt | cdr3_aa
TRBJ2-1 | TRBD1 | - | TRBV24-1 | TGTGCCACCAGTGAAACCGGGACAGGGAACAATGAGCAGTTCTTC | CATSETGTGNNEQFF
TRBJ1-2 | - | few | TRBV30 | TGTGCCTGGAGTGACTTCCAGGGGAGAGGTGACACCTTC | CAWSDFQGRGDTF
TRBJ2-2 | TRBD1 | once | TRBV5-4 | TGTGCCAGCAGCTTAAAATTTAAAACAGGGGGCTCCGGGGAGCTGTTTTTT | CASSLKFKTGGSGELFF
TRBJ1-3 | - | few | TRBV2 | TGTGCCAGCAGTGGAGCTAACTCTGGAAACACCATATATTTT | CASSGANSGNTIYF
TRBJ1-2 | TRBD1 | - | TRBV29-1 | TGCAGCGTGCCCACTCCAGTGACAGGGGTTCATTATGGCTACACCTTC | CSVPTPVTGVHYGYTF
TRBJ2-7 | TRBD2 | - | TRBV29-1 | TGCAGCGTGAGAGGGACTAGCGGGGGCCCCTACGAGCAGTACTTC | CSVRGTSGGPYEQYF
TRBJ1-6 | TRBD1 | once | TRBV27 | TGTGCCAGCAGTCAGACAGGGTTTTATAATTCACCCCTCCACTTT | CASSQTGFYNSPLHF
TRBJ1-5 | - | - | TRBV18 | TGTGCCAGCTCACCACCGGCTCAGGGAAATCAGCCCCAGCATTTT | CASSPPAQGNQPQHF
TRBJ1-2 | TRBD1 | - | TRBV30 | TGTGCCTGGAGAAGGAGACAGGGGGCATGGTATGGCTACACCTTC | CAWRRRQGAWYGYTF
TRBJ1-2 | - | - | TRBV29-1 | TGCAGCGTTAGGGGACTTGGTGGCTACACCTTC | CSVRGLGGYTF
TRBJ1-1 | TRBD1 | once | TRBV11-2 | TGTGCCAGCAGCTCTGACAGGGCGGCTGAAGCTTTCTTT | CASSSDRAAEAFF
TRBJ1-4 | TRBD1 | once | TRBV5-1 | TGCGCCAGCAGCATGCGAACCGGGACAGATAATGAAAAACTGTTTTTT | CASSMRTGTDNEKLFF
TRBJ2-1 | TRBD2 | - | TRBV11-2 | TGTGCCAGCAGCTTAGGGGGTTGCGGGGGGCCCTCCTACAATGAGCAGTTCTTC | CASSLGGCGGPSYNEQFF
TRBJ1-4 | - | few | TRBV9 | TGTGCCAGCAGCCTCCGTGAGGGCCAGAATGAAAAACTGTTTTTT | CASSLREGQNEKLFF
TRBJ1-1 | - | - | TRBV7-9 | TGTGCCAGCAGCCCAGTAGACAGAGAAGCTTTCTTT | CASSPVDREAFF
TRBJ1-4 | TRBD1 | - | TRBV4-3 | TGCGCCAGCAGCCAAGCATATCAGGGGGCATACGAAAAACTGTTTTTT | CASSQAYQGAYEKLFF
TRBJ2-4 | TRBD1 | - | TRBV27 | TGTGCCAGCAGTTTTGACAGGGGTTCGGACATTCAGTACTTC | CASSFDRGSDIQYF
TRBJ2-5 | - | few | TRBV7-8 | TGTGCCAGTATTGAGGCAGCCCAAGAGACCCAGTACTTC | CASIEAAQETQYF
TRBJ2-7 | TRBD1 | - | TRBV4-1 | TGCGCCAGCAGCCAAGAGGACAGGGAGAACTACGAGCAGTACTTC | CASSQEDRENYEQYF
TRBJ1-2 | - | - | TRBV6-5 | TGTGCCAGCAGAAAGCGCGCAGGGGATGGCTACACCTTC | CASRKRAGDGYTF
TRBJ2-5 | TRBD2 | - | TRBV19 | TGTGCCAGTAGGGAAAGCGGGAGGGGAGAGACCCAGTACTTC | CASRESGRGETQYF
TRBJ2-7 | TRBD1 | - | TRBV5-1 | TGCGCCAGCAGTTGGGTCGCCGGGACAGGGGACGAGCAGTACTTC | CASSWVAGTGDEQYF
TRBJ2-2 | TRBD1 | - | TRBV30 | TGTGCCTGGAGTGTTTCGACAGGGGGTTGGGTCGGGGAGCTGTTTTTT | CAWSVSTGGWVGELFF
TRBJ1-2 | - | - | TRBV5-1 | TGCGCCAGCAGTCTAAATTCCCATGAGGATGGCTACACCTTC | CASSLNSHEDGYTF
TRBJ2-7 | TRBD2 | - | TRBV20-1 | TGCAGTGCTAGTATGGGACTAGGTTACGAGCAGTACTTC | CSASMGLGYEQYF
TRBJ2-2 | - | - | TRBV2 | TGTGCCAGCAGGCCCGGGGCCGGGGAGCTGTTTTTT | CASRPGAGELFF